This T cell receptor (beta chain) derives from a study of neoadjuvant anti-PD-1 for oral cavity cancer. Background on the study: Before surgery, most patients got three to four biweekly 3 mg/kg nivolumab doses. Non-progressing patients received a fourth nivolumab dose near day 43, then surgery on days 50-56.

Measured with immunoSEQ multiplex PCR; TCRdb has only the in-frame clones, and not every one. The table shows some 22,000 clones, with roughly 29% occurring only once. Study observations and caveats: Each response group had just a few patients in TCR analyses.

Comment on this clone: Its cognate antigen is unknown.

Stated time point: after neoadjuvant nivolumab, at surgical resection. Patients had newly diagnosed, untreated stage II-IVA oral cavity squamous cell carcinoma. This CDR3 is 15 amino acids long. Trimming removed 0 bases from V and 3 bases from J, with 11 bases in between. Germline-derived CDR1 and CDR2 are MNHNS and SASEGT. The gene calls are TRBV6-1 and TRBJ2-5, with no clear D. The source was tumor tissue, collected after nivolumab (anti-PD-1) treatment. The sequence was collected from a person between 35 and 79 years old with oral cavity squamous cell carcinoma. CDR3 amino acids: CASSEAANGKETQYF. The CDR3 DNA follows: TGTGCCAGCAGTGAAGCCGCTAATGGAAAAGAGACCCAGTACTTC.